These 5 T cell receptor beta chains share one sample of origin, sequenced in a study of cytomegalovirus exposure and HLA in healthy donors. PCR amplification relied on 60 Vbeta primers (plus 13 Jbeta primers). Sequencing used immunoSEQ multiplex PCR; TCRdb keeps in-frame clones, though not all of them. This sample has more than 80,000 clones, with roughly 74% found just once. The sample consisted of PBMCs. Receptor source: a female donor in good health and CMV-seropositive.

The chain employs TRBV6-5 and TRBJ2-7, with 7 bases lining up with TRBD1. The length of the CDR3 is 13 residues. Trimming took 7 bases from V and 5 from J; bases not matched to a gene: 8. CDR1 is MNHEY, CDR2 SVGAGI, per germline. CDR3 coding DNA: TGTGCCAGCAACGGACAGGACTCGGACGAGCAGTACTTC. It specifies CASNGQDSDEQYF.

The rearrangement joins TRBV7-6 to TRBJ1-4; 9 nucleotides agree with TRBD1. The CDR3 sequence is 15 residues long. The germline CDR1 and CDR2 sequences are SGHVS and FNYEAQ. V was clipped by 0 bases and J by 7 bases; unmatched bases: 3. The DNA for the CDR3 is TGTGCCAGCAGCTTAGCCGGGACAGGGATTGAAAAACTGTTTTTT. Its translation: CASSLAGTGIEKLFF. Full variable domain (outside the CDR3, taken from reference TRBV7-6 and TRBJ1-4): GAGVSQSPRYKVTKRGQDVALRCDPISGHVSLYWYRQALGQGPEFLTYFNYEAQQDKSGLPNDRFSAERPEGSISTLTIQRTEQRDSAMYRCASSLAGTGIEKLFFGSGTQLSVL.

The chain uses TRBV9 and TRBJ2-2; 9 positions agree with TRBD1. Germline lookup yields CDR1 SGDLS and CDR2 YYNGEE. V lost 4 bases, J lost 6 bases, and 7 bases stayed unmatched. CDR3 length: 15 amino acids. The CDR3 loop reads CASSRRDRDSGELFF. The CDR3 DNA reads as TGTGCCAGCAGCAGACGGGACAGGGACTCCGGGGAGCTGTTTTTT. The full variable domain, completed using reference TRBV9 and TRBJ2-2, is DSGVTQTPKHLITATGQRVTLRCSPRSGDLSVYWYQQSLDQGLQFLIQYYNGEERAKGNILERFSAQQFPDLHSELNLSSLELGDSALYFCASSRRDRDSGELFFGEGSRLTVL.

The chain joins TRBV2 to TRBJ1-5, with a tentative D call TRBD1 (5 bases). The CDR3 runs 13 residues. From germline, CDR1 is SNHLY and CDR2 FYNNEI. Trimming took 4 bases from V and 7 from J, leaving 11 bases between them. The CDR3 DNA sequence: TGTGCCAGCAGTGCAGGGCCAGAGCAGCCCCAGCATTTT. It translates to CASSAGPEQPQHF.

The chain joins TRBV19 to TRBJ2-5, with D possibly TRBD2 on 6 matching bases. V was cut by 5 bases and J by 2 bases, with 15 bases left in between. This CDR3 region has 15 residues. CDR1 and CDR2 (germline): LNHDA, SQIVND (reference sequence). CDR3: CASSSSSGLQETQYF. CDR3 bases: TGTGCCAGTAGTTCATCCTCCGGACTACAAGAGACCCAGTACTTC.